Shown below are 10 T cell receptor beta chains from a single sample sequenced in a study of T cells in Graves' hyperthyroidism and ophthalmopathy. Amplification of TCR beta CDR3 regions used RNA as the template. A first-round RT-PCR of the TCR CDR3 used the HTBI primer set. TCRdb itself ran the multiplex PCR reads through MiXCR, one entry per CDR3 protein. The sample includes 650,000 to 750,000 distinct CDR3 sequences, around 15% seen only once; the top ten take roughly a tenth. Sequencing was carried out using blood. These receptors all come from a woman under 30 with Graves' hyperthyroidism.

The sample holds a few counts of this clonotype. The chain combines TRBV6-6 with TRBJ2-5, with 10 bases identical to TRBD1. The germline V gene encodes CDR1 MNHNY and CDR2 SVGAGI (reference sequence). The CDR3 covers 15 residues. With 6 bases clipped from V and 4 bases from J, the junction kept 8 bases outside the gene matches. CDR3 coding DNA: TGTGCCAGCAGCTCGGGACAGGGGACCGGAGAGACCCAGTACTTC. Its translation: CASSSGQGTGETQYF.

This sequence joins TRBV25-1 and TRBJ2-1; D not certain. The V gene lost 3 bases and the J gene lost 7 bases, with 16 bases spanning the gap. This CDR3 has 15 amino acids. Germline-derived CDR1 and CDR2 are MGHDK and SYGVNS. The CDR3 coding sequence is TGTGCCAGCAGTGATTCAATCTCGGAAGGGAATGAGCAGTTCTTC. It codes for CASSDSISEGNEQFF. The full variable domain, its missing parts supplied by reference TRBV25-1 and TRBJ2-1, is EADIYQTPRYLVIGTGKKITLECSQTMGHDKMYWYQQDPGMELHLIHYSYGVNSTEKGDLSSESTVSRIRTEHFPLTLESARPSHTSQYLCASSDSISEGNEQFFGPGTRLTVL.

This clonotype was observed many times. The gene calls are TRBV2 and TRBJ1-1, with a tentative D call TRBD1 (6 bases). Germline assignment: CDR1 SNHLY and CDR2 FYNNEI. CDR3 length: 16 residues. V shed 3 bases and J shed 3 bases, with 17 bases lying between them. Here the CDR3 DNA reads TGTGCCAGCAGTGACGTTATGAGGGGGGGGGACACTGAAGCTTTCTTT. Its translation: CASSDVMRGGDTEAFF. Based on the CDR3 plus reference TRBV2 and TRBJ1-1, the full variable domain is EPEVTQTPSHQVTQMGQEVILRCVPISNHLYFYWYRQILGQKVEFLVSFYNNEISEKSEIFDDQFSVERPDGSNFTLKIRSTKLEDSAMYFCASSDVMRGGDTEAFFGQGTRLTVV.

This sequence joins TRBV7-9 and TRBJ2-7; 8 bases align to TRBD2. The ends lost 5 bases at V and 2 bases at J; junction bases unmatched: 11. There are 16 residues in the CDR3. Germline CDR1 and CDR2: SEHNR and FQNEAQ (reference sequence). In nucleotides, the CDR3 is TGTGCCAGCAGCCCTCTAGGGGCTAGCGGGCCCTACGAGCAGTACTTC. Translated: CASSPLGASGPYEQYF.

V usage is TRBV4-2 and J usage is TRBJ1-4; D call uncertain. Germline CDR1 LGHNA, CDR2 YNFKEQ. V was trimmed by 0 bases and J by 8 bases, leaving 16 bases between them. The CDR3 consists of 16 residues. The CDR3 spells CASSQDPGVPPEKLFF. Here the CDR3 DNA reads TGTGCCAGCAGCCAAGATCCTGGGGTCCCACCAGAAAAACTGTTTTTT.

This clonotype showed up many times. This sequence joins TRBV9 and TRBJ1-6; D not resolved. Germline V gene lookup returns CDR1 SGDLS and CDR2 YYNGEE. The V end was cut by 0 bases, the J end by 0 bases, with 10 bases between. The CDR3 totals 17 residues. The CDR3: CASSVAPESSYNSPLHF. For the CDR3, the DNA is TGTGCCAGCAGCGTAGCTCCTGAGAGCTCCTATAATTCACCCCTCCACTTT.

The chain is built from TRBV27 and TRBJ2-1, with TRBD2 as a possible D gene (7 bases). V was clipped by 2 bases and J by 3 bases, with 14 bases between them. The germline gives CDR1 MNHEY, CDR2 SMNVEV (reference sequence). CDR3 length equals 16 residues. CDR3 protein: CASSLGGGPVYNEQFF. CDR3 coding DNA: TGTGCCAGCAGTTTAGGGGGGGGCCCTGTCTACAATGAGCAGTTCTTC.

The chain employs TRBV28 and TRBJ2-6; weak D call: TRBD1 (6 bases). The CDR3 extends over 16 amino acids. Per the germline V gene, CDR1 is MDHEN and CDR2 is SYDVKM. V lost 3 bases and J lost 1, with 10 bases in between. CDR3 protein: CASSLTGKSGANVLTF. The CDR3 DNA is TGTGCCAGCAGTTTGACAGGAAAATCTGGGGCCAACGTCCTGACTTTC.

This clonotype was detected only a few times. The chain's CDR3 is CASSFSGVTGYEQYF. DNA for the CDR3: TGTGCCAGCAGTTTCTCAGGGGTAACTGGCTACGAGCAGTACTTC. The chain joins TRBV27 to TRBJ2-7, with a weak D call TRBD1 (6 bases). V gave up 3 bases and J gave up 3 bases, with 15 bases separating them. Germline V gene lookup returns CDR1 MNHEY and CDR2 SMNVEV (reference sequence). The CDR3 is 15 amino acids.

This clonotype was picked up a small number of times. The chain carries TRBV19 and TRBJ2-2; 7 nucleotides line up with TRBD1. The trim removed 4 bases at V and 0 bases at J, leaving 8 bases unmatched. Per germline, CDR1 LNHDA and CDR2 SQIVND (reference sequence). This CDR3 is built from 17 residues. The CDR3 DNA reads TGTGCCAGTAGTACAGTCACCGGGACAGCGAACACCGGGGAGCTGTTTTTT. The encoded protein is CASSTVTGTANTGELFF.